The present entry profiles one TCR beta chain with its context. Trimming took 0 bases from V and 6 from J, leaving 11 bases between them. CDR3 size: 14 residues. Germline V gene data show CDR1 as LGHNA and CDR2 as YSLEER. This specimen belongs to a study of blood T cells in healthy people across ages. Next came a second PCR, run for about 7 to 12 cycles, which used a sample-barcoded 5' primer along with a J-beta primer mix. TCRdb fed the 5' RACE reads into MiXCR, producing one record per CDR3 protein. Here the sample spans about 1.4 million distinct CDR3 sequences, around 59% being singletons. Sequenced: blood. The J gene is TRBJ1-2, the V gene TRBV4-3; D ambiguous. The receptor was derived from a man between 18 and 29 years old in good health. Written as DNA, the CDR3 is TGCGCCAGCAGCCAAGACCCAGGTCCCAATGGCTACACCTTC. Its protein product is CASSQDPGPNGYTF.